The clone carrying this T cell receptor (beta chain) was counted only a few times. The entry originates in a study of blood T cell repertoires in COVID-19. Study overall: PBMCs, B-cell-depleted T cells, or T cells provided the cDNA or gDNA that made up the material.

Per the original data handling: Using reference gene primer amplification, nucleated cell counts were estimated. Some clones are missing from TCRdb's copy, which holds only in-frame ones; the method was immunoSEQ multiplex PCR. The DNA was the basis for D and trimming; V, J and clone size are from that table. Among over 250,000 clones listed, approximately 85% were seen once. Germline values: CDR1 SNHLY, CDR2 FYNNEI. The CDR3 has 15 amino acids. V was cut by 6 bases and J by 0 bases, with 14 bases left in between. This TCR came from a woman in her 70s with acute or convalescent COVID-19. The sequencing input was peripheral blood. The chain carries TRBV2 and TRBJ1-1, with TRBD1 as a possible D gene (5 bases). CDR3 amino acids: CASRQDLSMNTEAFF. CDR3 DNA: TGTGCCAGCAGACAGGATCTCTCCATGAACACTGAAGCTTTCTTT.